This entry lists 8 T cell receptor beta chains sequenced from one sample in a study of blood T cell repertoires in COVID-19. Some clones are missing from TCRdb's copy, which holds only in-frame ones; the method was immunoSEQ multiplex PCR. The sample lists roughly 15,000 clones; 70% to 90% were seen once. Sequencing was carried out using peripheral blood. The receptors stem from a human donor in a cohort sampled during active COVID-19.

CDR3 nucleotides: TGTGCCAGCAGTCCCCGGACAGTTGATGGCTACACCTTC. It is translated as CASSPRTVDGYTF. The chain employs TRBV12-3 or TRBV12-4 and TRBJ1-2, with D perhaps matching TRBD1 (6 bases). V lost 5 bases and J 6 bases, leaving 13 bases between the germline ends. The CDR3 spans 13 residues.

The chain combines TRBV6-6 with TRBJ1-2, with D tentatively TRBD1 (5 bases). The CDR3 has 12 residues. Germline lookup yields CDR1 MNHNY and CDR2 SVGAGI (reference sequence). The V gene lost 5 bases and the J gene lost 6 bases, with 10 bases spanning the gap. CDR3 DNA: TGTGCCAGCAGTACAGGAGTGGATGGCTACACCTTC. Translating it yields CASSTGVDGYTF.

In DNA, the CDR3 is TGTGCCAGCAGACGAGGGGGACTAGATGGGGTCCCGAGCGATGAGCAGTTCTTC. Its protein is CASRRGGLDGVPSDEQFF. The rearrangement links TRBV4-2 to TRBJ2-1; the match to TRBD2 covers 8 bases. V lost 6 bases, J lost 8 bases, and 21 bases stayed unmatched. The CDR3 has 18 residues. In germline, CDR1 is LGHNA, CDR2 YNFKEQ.

The rearrangement links TRBV2 to TRBJ2-3; D perhaps matches TRBD1 (5 bases). Per germline, CDR1 SNHLY and CDR2 FYNNEI. The CDR3 spans 15 residues. The V end lost 6 bases, the J end lost 6 bases, and 19 bases lay between the germline ends. The CDR3 nucleotides read TGTGCCAGCAGCCTGACAGTGTTAGGGTTGGATACGCAGTATTTT. Its protein is CASSLTVLGLDTQYF.

The rearrangement links TRBV7-2 to TRBJ2-3; tentative D call: TRBD1 (6 bases). CDR3 length: 14 residues. V shed 4 bases and J shed 4 bases, with 12 bases lying between them. Germline CDR1 is SGHTA and CDR2 is FQGNSA. The CDR3 nucleotides are TGTGCCAGCAGCTCCCTACAGGGACCAGATACGCAGTATTTT. It yields the protein CASSSLQGPDTQYF.

The chain uses TRBV7-2 and TRBJ2-7; D ambiguous. Germline V gives CDR1 SGHTA, CDR2 FQGNSA. Trimming pared 6 bases from V and 3 bases from J, leaving 12 bases between. This CDR3 has 13 residues. CDR3 protein: CASSPESFYEQYF. Here the CDR3 DNA reads TGTGCCAGCAGTCCCGAGAGTTTCTACGAGCAGTACTTC.

The chain uses TRBV29-1 and TRBJ1-1; TRBD1 matches at 9 bases. Germline lookup yields CDR1 SQVTM and CDR2 ANQGSEA. This CDR3 has 15 amino acids. The ends lost 4 bases at V and 3 bases at J; junction bases unmatched: 9. CDR3 amino acids: CSVARGTGRHTEAFF. CDR3 bases: TGCAGCGTTGCAAGAGGGACAGGGAGACACACTGAAGCTTTCTTT.

The chain links TRBV18 to TRBJ1-2; D call uncertain. The CDR3 spans 16 residues. V lost 2 bases to trimming and J lost 2 bases, with 15 bases between them. In germline, CDR1 is KGHSH, CDR2 LQKENI. CDR3 loop: CASSPLSGMRNYGYTF. The CDR3, as DNA: TGTGCCAGCTCACCATTGAGCGGGATGAGGAACTATGGCTACACCTTC.